The 10 T cell receptor beta chains in this list originate from one sample, sequenced in a study of metastatic and nonmetastatic thyroid tumors. TCRdb re-called the PCR reads through MiXCR. Of about 9,100 clones listed, about 20% were seen once; the top ten hold about 17%. No treatment of any kind had been given to any patient before thyroid surgery. Sequencing used adjacent normal tissue. These receptors all come from a female donor with papillary thyroid cancer or a benign thyroid nodule (not recorded which). Some clones in this sample may be carry-over from other donors' samples.

This rearrangement joins TRBV7-3 to TRBJ1-1, with TRBD1 as a possible D gene (5 bases). There are 13 residues in the CDR3. Germline CDR1 reads SGHTA; CDR2 reads FQGTGA. Trimming left V 1 base short and J 8 bases short, with 11 bases between. CDR3 region: CASSLIGGDEAFF. Here the CDR3 DNA reads TGTGCCAGCAGCTTAATCGGGGGGGACGAAGCTTTCTTT.

As for this clone: A much larger clone differs by one base, so this may be a read error. The gene calls are TRBV18 and TRBJ2-5, with TRBD2 matching over 7 bases. Trimming took 2 bases from V and 4 from J; bases not matched to a gene: 7. CDR3 length equals 15 residues. CDR1 is KGHSH, CDR2 LQKENI, per germline. The CDR3 region has the DNA TGTGCCAGCTCACCAGGACTAGGGATGGCAGAGACCCAGTACTTC. It is translated as CASSPGLGMAETQYF. The entire variable domain, with the rest obtained from reference TRBV18 and TRBJ2-5, is as follows: NAGVMQNPRHLVRRRGQEARLRCSPMKGHSHVYWYRQLPEEGLKFMVYLQKENIIDESGMPKERFSAEFPKEGPSILRIQQVVRGDSAAYFCASSPGLGMAETQYFGPGTRLLVL.

Comment on this clone: At one of its ends the junction is not consistent with the germline gene, which may arise from a read error. CDR3 protein: CASNLGGATGAFF. The CDR3, as DNA: TGTGCCAGCAACTTAGGGGGCGCAACTGGGGCTTTCTTT. This chain connects TRBV7-2 to TRBJ1-1, with TRBD1 matching 7 bases. The CDR3 is 13 residues long. Germline V gene sequence: CDR1 SGHTA, CDR2 FQGNSA.

This clone rates as medium-sized. This CDR3 reads CASRQGTGTEAFF. The CDR3 DNA follows: TGTGCCAGCAGGCAGGGGACTGGCACTGAAGCTTTCTTT. The gene calls are TRBV2 and TRBJ1-1; D may be TRBD1 (6 bases). Germline CDR1 is SNHLY and CDR2 is FYNNEI. The CDR3 sequence is 13 residues long. V lost 6 bases and J 4 bases, leaving 12 bases between the germline ends.

This clone ranks as medium-sized (0.01 to 0.1%). This chain uses TRBV27 with TRBJ2-7; 7 nucleotides align to TRBD2. Germline CDR1 is MNHEY and CDR2 is SMNVEV (reference sequence). The CDR3 loop spans 14 amino acids. V shed 1 base and J 4 bases; nucleotides not matched to a gene: 4. The CDR3 loop is CASSLFGGGYEQYF. Here the CDR3 DNA reads TGTGCCAGCAGTTTATTCGGGGGAGGGTACGAGCAGTACTTC.

The chain is built from TRBV11-2 and TRBJ1-2, with TRBD1 identical over 12 bases. Trimming took 5 bases from V and 7 from J; bases not matched to a gene: 11. Germline values: CDR1 SGHAT, CDR2 FQNNGV. The CDR3 loop spans 16 amino acids. The CDR3 spells CASSRNRDRGQGGYTF. The CDR3 coding sequence is TGTGCCAGCAGCCGAAACAGGGACAGGGGGCAGGGTGGCTACACCTTC.

Many counts were recorded for this clone. This sequence joins TRBV5-8 and TRBJ2-1; D remains ambiguous. CDR3 length: 11 amino acids. The V end lost 2 bases, the J end lost 6 bases, and 3 bases lay between the germline ends. Looked up from germline, CDR1 is SGHTS and CDR2 is YDEGEE. CDR3 nucleotides: TGTGCCAGCAGCTTTGGCAATGAGCAGTTCTTC. It specifies CASSFGNEQFF.

This clone has ten or more counts. The chain links TRBV5-8 to TRBJ2-1; no reliable D call. The CDR3 runs 14 residues. Per germline, CDR1 SGHTS and CDR2 YDEGEE. Trimming cost V 0 bases and J 5 bases, with 9 bases left between them. The chain's CDR3 is CASSLDIRNNEQFF. The CDR3 DNA is TGTGCCAGCAGCTTGGATATTAGAAACAATGAGCAGTTCTTC.

This clone was observed at least ten times. J is TRBJ1-5 and V is TRBV7-2, with D tentatively TRBD1 (6 bases). The germline gives CDR1 SGHTA, CDR2 FQGNSA. V was cut by 2 bases and J by 6 bases, with 14 bases left in between. This CDR3 is built from 15 residues. Here the CDR3 DNA reads TGTGCCAGCAGCTTATGGGGGGGCATATCTCAGCCCCAGCATTTT. Translating it yields CASSLWGGISQPQHF.

Within the sample, this clone is medium-sized. The chain employs TRBV6-1 and TRBJ1-6; D is unclear. CDR1 is MNHNS, CDR2 SASEGT, per germline. V was clipped by 4 bases and J by 9 bases, with 7 bases between them. The CDR3 runs 12 residues. The DNA for the CDR3 is TGTGCCAGCAGTGCAGGCTCTTCACCCCTCCACTTT. It encodes CASSAGSSPLHF.